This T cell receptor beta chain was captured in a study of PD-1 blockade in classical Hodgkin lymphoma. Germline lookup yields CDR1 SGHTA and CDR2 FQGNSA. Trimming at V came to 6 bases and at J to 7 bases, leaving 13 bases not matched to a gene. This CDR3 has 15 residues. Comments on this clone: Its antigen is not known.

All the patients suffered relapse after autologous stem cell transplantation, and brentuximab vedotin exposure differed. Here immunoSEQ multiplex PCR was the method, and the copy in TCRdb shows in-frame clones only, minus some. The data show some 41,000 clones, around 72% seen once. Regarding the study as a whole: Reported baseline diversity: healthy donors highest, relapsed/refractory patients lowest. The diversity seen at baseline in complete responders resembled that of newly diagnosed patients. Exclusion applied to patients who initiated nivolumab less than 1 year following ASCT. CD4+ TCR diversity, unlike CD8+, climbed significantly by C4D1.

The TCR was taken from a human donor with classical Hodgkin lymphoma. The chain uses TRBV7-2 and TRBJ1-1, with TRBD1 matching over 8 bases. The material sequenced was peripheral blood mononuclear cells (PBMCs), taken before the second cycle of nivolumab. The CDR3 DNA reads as TGTGCCAGCAGAGGTACAACAGGGGGATTCGGTGAAGCTTTCTTT. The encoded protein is CASRGTTGGFGEAFF.